This T cell receptor (beta chain) originates from a study of a mutant IDH1 vaccine in newly diagnosed glioma. Study-level background: Vaccines were first given 4-6 weeks after radiotherapy alone, or with temozolomide cycles. Sex distribution of treated patients was about 60% male and approximately 38% female; mean age was about 41 years. Beforehand, treatment had been radiotherapy, temozolomide, or both; the majority received both.

Assay used: immunoSEQ multiplex PCR; TCRdb lists only in-frame clones, some missing. The sample lists some 70,000 clones; approximately 84% were seen once. Trimming removed 2 bases at V and 0 bases at J, with 8 bases between. Per germline, CDR1 MNHEY and CDR2 SVGAGI. The CDR3 is made up of 15 amino acids. Noted time point: week 23, last vaccination. Vaccine doses each comprised 300 ug of mutant IDH1 20-mer peptide, with topical imiquimod. Comment on this clone: Its target is unknown.

The gene calls are TRBV6-5 and TRBJ1-5, with D perhaps matching TRBD1 (6 bases). This TCR came from a man in his late teens or twenties with glioma. This specimen was PBMCs, taken from a glioma patient whose treatment included an IDH1 peptide vaccine. The CDR3, as DNA: TGTGCCAGCAGTTACAGGGGACATAGCAATCAGCCCCAGCATTTT. Protein sequence: CASSYRGHSNQPQHF.